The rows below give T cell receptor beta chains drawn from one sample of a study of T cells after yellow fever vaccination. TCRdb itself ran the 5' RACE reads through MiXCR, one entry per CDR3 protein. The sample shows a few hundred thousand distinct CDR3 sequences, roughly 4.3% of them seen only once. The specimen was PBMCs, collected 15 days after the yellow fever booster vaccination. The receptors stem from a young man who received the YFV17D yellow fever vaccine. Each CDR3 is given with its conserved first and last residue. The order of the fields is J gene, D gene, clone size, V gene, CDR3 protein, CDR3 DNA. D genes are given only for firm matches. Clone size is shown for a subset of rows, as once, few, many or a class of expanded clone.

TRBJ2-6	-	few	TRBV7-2	CASSFRSSGANVLTF	TGTGCCAGCAGCTTCCGGAGCTCTGGGGCCAACGTCCTGACTTTC
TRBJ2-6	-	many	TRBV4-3	CASSQGISGANVLTF	TGCGCCAGCAGCCAAGGGATCTCTGGGGCCAACGTCCTGACTTTC
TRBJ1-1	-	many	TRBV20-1	CSARGRLLTEAFF	TGCAGTGCTAGAGGTCGGTTATTGACTGAAGCTTTCTTT
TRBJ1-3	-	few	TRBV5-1	CASSYGGDGNTIYF	TGCGCCAGCAGCTATGGGGGCGACGGAAACACCATATATTTT
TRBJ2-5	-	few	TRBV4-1	CASSQRQGWGRETQYF	TGCGCCAGCAGCCAAAGGCAGGGGTGGGGGAGAGAGACCCAGTACTTC
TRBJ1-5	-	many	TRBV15	CATSIQDQPQHF	TGTGCCACCAGCATTCAGGATCAGCCCCAGCATTTT
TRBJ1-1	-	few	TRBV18	CASSPVAGDTTEAFF	TGTGCCAGCTCACCAGTCGCAGGGGATACCACTGAAGCTTTCTTT
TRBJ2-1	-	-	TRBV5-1	CASSFTKDPGYNEQFF	TGCGCCAGCAGCTTCACAAAGGACCCCGGCTACAATGAGCAGTTCTTC
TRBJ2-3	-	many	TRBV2	CASSEASDTQYF	TGTGCCAGCAGTGAAGCGTCAGATACGCAGTATTTT
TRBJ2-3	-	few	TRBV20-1	CSASRPGGADTQYF	TGCAGTGCTAGTAGGCCAGGGGGGGCAGATACGCAGTATTTT
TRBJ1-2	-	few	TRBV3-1	CASSQDLGIYGYTF	TGTGCCAGCAGCCAAGATCTCGGGATCTATGGCTACACCTTC
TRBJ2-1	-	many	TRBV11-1	CASSLAAGTSYNEQFF	TGTGCCAGCAGCTTAGCTGCAGGGACAAGCTACAATGAGCAGTTCTTC
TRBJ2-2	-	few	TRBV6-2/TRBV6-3	CASSHGQTNTGELFF	TGTGCCAGCAGCCACGGGCAGACAAACACCGGGGAGCTGTTTTTT
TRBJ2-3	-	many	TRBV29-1	CSVVGPITQYF	TGCAGCGTTGTGGGGCCTATTACGCAGTATTTT
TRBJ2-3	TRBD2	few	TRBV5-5	CASSLGRRLAPRTADTQYF	TGTGCCAGCAGTTTGGGGAGGCGACTAGCGCCCCGGACCGCCGATACGCAGTATTTT
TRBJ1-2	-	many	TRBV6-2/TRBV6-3	CATETGSYGYTF	TGTGCCACCGAGACCGGATCCTATGGCTACACCTTC